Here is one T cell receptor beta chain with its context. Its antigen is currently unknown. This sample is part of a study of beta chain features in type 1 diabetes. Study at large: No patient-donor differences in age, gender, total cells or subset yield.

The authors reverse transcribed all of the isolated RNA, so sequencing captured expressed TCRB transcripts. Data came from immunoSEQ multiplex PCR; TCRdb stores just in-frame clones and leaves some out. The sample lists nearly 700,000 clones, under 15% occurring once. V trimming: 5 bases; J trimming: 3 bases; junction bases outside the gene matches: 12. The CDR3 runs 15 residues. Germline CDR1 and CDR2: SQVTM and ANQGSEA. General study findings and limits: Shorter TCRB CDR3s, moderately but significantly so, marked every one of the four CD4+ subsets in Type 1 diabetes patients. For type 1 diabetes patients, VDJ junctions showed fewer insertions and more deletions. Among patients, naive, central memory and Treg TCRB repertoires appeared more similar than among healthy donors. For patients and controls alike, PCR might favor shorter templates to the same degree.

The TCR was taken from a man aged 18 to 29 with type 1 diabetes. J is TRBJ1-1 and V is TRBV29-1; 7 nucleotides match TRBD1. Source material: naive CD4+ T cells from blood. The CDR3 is CSVPGAGGWHTEAFF. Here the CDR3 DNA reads TGCAGCGTTCCCGGGGCAGGGGGGTGGCACACTGAAGCTTTCTTT.